Presented here are 31 T cell receptor beta chains from one specimen sequenced in a study of blood T cell repertoires in COVID-19. The method was immunoSEQ multiplex PCR; TCRdb's version includes in-frame clones alone and lacks a portion of them. The data contain over 200,000 clones, 88% of them singletons. Sequenced material: peripheral blood. The receptors were sampled from a woman aged 55-69 years with acute or convalescent COVID-19.

The chain joins TRBV7-2 to TRBJ1-5; D is ambiguous. This CDR3 is 14 amino acids long. Germline V gene lookup returns CDR1 SGHTA and CDR2 FQGNSA. V dropped 3 bases and J dropped 7 bases, with 13 bases sitting between them. The CDR3: CASSFDGRRQPQHF. The CDR3, as DNA: TGTGCCAGCAGCTTCGACGGGAGGCGGCAGCCCCAGCATTTT.

The chain uses TRBV7-9 and TRBJ1-4; tentatively, D is TRBD1 (6 bases). V lost 4 bases and J lost 8, with 14 bases in between. This CDR3 is built from 14 residues. Germline V CDR1 and CDR2: SEHNR, FQNEAQ (reference sequence). CDR3 in amino acids: CASSSYRVPEKLFF. The CDR3 DNA reads as TGTGCCAGCAGCTCTTACAGGGTTCCGGAAAAACTGTTTTTT.

This clone appeared once. The chain combines TRBV28 with TRBJ1-1; unclear D gene. The V gene's germline CDR1 is MDHEN and CDR2 SYDVKM. The CDR3 totals 14 residues. Trimming took off 2 bases at V and 2 bases at J, with 9 bases between the two ends. CDR3 residues: CASSLRRGNTEAFF. The CDR3 nucleotides read TGTGCCAGCAGTTTACGACGGGGTAACACTGAAGCTTTCTTT. The whole variable domain, remainder taken from reference TRBV28 and TRBJ1-1, is DVKVTQSSRYLVKRTGEKVFLECVQDMDHENMFWYRQDPGLGLRLIYFSYDVKMKEKGDIPEGYSVSREKKERFSLILESASTNQTSMYLCASSLRRGNTEAFFGQGTRLTVV.

This chain connects TRBV5-6 to TRBJ2-5; 7 nucleotides agree with TRBD2. V lost 3 bases and J lost 2; bases outside the gene matches: 10. Germline CDR1 reads SGHDT; CDR2 reads YYEEEE. This CDR3 is 16 amino acids long. The CDR3 nucleotides read TGTGCCAGCAGCTCCTTAGGCGGTAGCGGGCAAGAGACCCAGTACTTC. Amino acid sequence: CASSSLGGSGQETQYF.

The chain uses TRBV9 and TRBJ1-5; perhaps TRBD1 as D (6 bases). Per germline, CDR1 SGDLS and CDR2 YYNGEE. The CDR3 is 14 residues long. Deletions cut 4 bases from V and 0 bases from J, with 8 bases between. The CDR3 loop reads CASSNRDSNQPQHF. CDR3 nucleotides: TGTGCCAGCAGCAACAGGGATAGCAATCAGCCCCAGCATTTT.

This sequence joins TRBV9 and TRBJ2-1, with D perhaps TRBD2 (6 bases). This CDR3 comprises 15 residues. Germline CDR1 SGDLS, CDR2 YYNGEE. Trimming took off 0 bases at V and 6 bases at J, with 13 bases between the two ends. The CDR3 sequence: CASSVAGEGSNEQFF. CDR3 bases: TGTGCCAGCAGCGTAGCGGGAGAGGGCTCCAATGAGCAGTTCTTC.

The genes are TRBV7-2 and TRBJ1-5; a weak D match, TRBD1 (6 bases). Trimming stripped 5 bases from V and 5 bases from J, with 16 bases between. This CDR3 spans 15 amino acids. Germline loops: CDR1 SGHTA, CDR2 FQGNSA. The CDR3 reads CASSPTREGDQPQHF. The CDR3 DNA reads TGTGCCAGCAGCCCCACCAGGGAGGGGGATCAGCCCCAGCATTTT.

The rearrangement joins TRBV5-8 to TRBJ1-5; D is possibly TRBD1 (5 bases). Per the germline V gene, CDR1 is SGHTS and CDR2 is YDEGEE. V was clipped by 5 bases and J by 4 bases, with 10 bases between them. This CDR3 is 13 amino acids long. The CDR3 loop reads CASRGYRNQPQHF. CDR3 bases: TGTGCCAGCAGGGGATACAGGAATCAGCCCCAGCATTTT.

V usage is TRBV2 and J usage is TRBJ1-2, with D uncertain. Germline values: CDR1 SNHLY, CDR2 FYNNEI. V was cut by 8 bases and J by 8 bases, with 27 bases left in between. There are 16 residues in the CDR3. The CDR3 DNA is TGTGCCAGCGCATACGCGGCCTCATCACTCCCGGCGGGCTACACCTTC. Its protein product is CASAYAASSLPAGYTF.

This sequence joins TRBV7-9 and TRBJ1-1; perhaps TRBD1 as D (6 bases). CDR3 length: 15 amino acids. From germline, CDR1 is SEHNR and CDR2 FQNEAQ (reference sequence). V shed 3 bases and J shed 1 base, with 12 bases lying between them. CDR3 nucleotide sequence: TGTGCCAGCAGCTTGCCACAGGGTTCGAACACTGAAGCTTTCTTT. Its translation is CASSLPQGSNTEAFF.

The rearrangement uses TRBV30 and TRBJ1-1; weak D call: TRBD1 (6 bases). V lost 1 base and J 10 bases, leaving 13 bases between the germline ends. The CDR3 contains 12 residues. Germline CDR1 and CDR2: GTSNPN and SVGIG (reference sequence). In DNA, the CDR3 is TGTGCCTGGAGTGGAACAGGGAGTCCAGCTTTCTTT. This gives the protein CAWSGTGSPAFF. Supplemented by reference TRBV30 and TRBJ1-1, the full variable domain reads SQTIHQWPATLVQPVGSPLSLECTVEGTSNPNLYWYRQAAGRGLQLLFYSVGIGQISSEVPQNLSASRPQDRQFILSSKKLLLSDSGFYLCAWSGTGSPAFFGQGTRLTVV.

V gene TRBV12-3 or TRBV12-4 combines with J gene TRBJ1-5; the D gene is possibly TRBD1 (6 bases). The V gene lost 5 bases and the J gene lost 4 bases, with 9 bases spanning the gap. The CDR3 runs to 13 residues. CDR3 coding DNA: TGTGCCAGCAGTGGGACATCTAATCAGCCCCAGCATTTT. This encodes CASSGTSNQPQHF.

The gene calls are TRBV6-2 or TRBV6-3 and TRBJ2-6, with unresolved D. This CDR3 is 14 amino acids long. Germline CDR1 reads MNHEY; CDR2 reads SVGEGT. Trimming shortened V by 2 bases and J by 0 bases, and 2 bases separated the two germline ends. CDR3 in amino acids: CASSYHSGANVLTF. CDR3 DNA sequence: TGTGCCAGCAGTTACCACTCTGGGGCCAACGTCCTGACTTTC.

The chain has TRBV5-1 and TRBJ2-3, with a tentative D call TRBD2 (6 bases). The CDR3 is 15 amino acids. Trimming stripped 4 bases from V and 8 bases from J, with 20 bases between. Germline values: CDR1 SGHRS, CDR2 YFSETQ. The CDR3 sequence is CASSNSGTPEATQYF. CDR3 sequence (DNA): TGCGCCAGCAGCAACTCCGGGACTCCCGAGGCTACGCAGTATTTT.

The chain employs TRBV30 and TRBJ1-6; 7 bases match TRBD1. The CDR3 length is 16 residues. The V segment lost 5 bases and the J segment 9 bases; nucleotides outside the gene matches: 16. Germline CDR1 reads GTSNPN; CDR2 reads SVGIG (reference sequence). CDR3 coding DNA: TGTGCCTGGTTTGCTCTAGGGACAGCCAGGGGTTCACCCCTCCACTTT. This translates into CAWFALGTARGSPLHF.

The V call is TRBV30, the J call TRBJ2-7; 10 nucleotides align to TRBD2. Germline trimming cut 3 bases from V and 7 bases from J; bases unmatched to any gene: 12. Per germline, CDR1 GTSNPN and CDR2 SVGIG (reference sequence). The CDR3 runs 15 residues. CDR3 in DNA: TGTGCCTGGAGAAATTATGGGCTAGCGGGAGTAGAGCAGTACTTC. Encoded protein: CAWRNYGLAGVEQYF.

This CDR3 is CASRRQGNTEAFF. CDR3 nucleotide sequence: TGTGCCAGTAGACGACAGGGTAACACTGAAGCTTTCTTT. The chain recombines TRBV19 with TRBJ1-1; 7 bases line up with TRBD1. The germline V gene has CDR1 LNHDA and CDR2 SQIVND (reference sequence). This CDR3 contains 13 residues. J lost 2 bases, V lost 6 bases, and 3 bases had no gene match.

The genes are TRBV6-5 and TRBJ1-6; weak D call: TRBD1 (5 bases). The CDR3 is 13 residues long. Germline-derived CDR1 and CDR2 are MNHEY and SVGAGI. V shed 2 bases and J shed 9 bases, with 8 bases lying between them. The CDR3 nucleotides are TGTGCCAGCAGTTACCCCGGGGGTTCACCCCTCCACTTT. Its protein is CASSYPGGSPLHF.

The V gene is TRBV19, the J gene TRBJ2-2; TRBD2 aligns across 8 bases. This CDR3 comprises 16 residues. Germline V lookup: CDR1 LNHDA, CDR2 SQIVND (reference sequence). J lost 2 bases, V lost 3 bases, and 5 bases had no gene match. The CDR3 coding sequence is TGTGCCAGTAGTATTGCGACTAGCGCTAACACCGGGGAGCTGTTTTTT. Protein sequence: CASSIATSANTGELFF.

The genes are TRBV7-2 and TRBJ2-3, with D perhaps matching TRBD2 (6 bases). The CDR3 covers 14 residues. Germline CDR1 reads SGHTA; CDR2 reads FQGNSA. The V and J ends lost 2 bases and 4 bases respectively, with 10 bases between them. CDR3 nucleotide sequence: TGTGCCAGCAGCTTAACGGGAGTGGCAGATACGCAGTATTTT. Protein: CASSLTGVADTQYF.

The chain employs TRBV21-1 and TRBJ1-1. TRBV21-1 has pseudogene status. The CDR3 loop spans 13 amino acids. The CDR3 nucleotides are TGTGCCAGCAGCAAGGGGAGTGGCACTGAAGCTTTCTTT. This gives the protein CASSKGSGTEAFF.

This chain connects TRBV27 to TRBJ2-7; perhaps TRBD1 as D (6 bases). V lost 3 bases and J lost 3, with 9 bases in between. The CDR3 is made up of 13 amino acids. Germline V gene data show CDR1 as MNHEY and CDR2 as SMNVEV (reference sequence). CDR3 loop: CASSLGAGYEQYF. CDR3 sequence (DNA): TGTGCCAGCAGTTTGGGGGCCGGCTACGAGCAGTACTTC.

This sequence joins TRBV10-3 and TRBJ2-2; 8 positions match TRBD2. The junction had 6 bases not matched to a gene; V was cut back by 6 bases and J by 0 bases. The CDR3 contains 16 residues. Germline V gene lookup returns CDR1 ENHRY and CDR2 SYGVKD. The CDR3 reads CAISLGLASNTGELFF. The CDR3 region has the DNA TGTGCCATCAGCCTCGGACTAGCCTCGAACACCGGGGAGCTGTTTTTT.

The CDR3 loop is CASRLAGDRNEQFF. Written as DNA, the CDR3 is TGCGCCAGCAGGCTGGCGGGAGATAGGAATGAGCAGTTCTTC. The rearrangement joins TRBV5-1 to TRBJ2-1, with 7 positions matching TRBD2. The CDR3 totals 14 residues. Trimming at V came to 5 bases and at J to 7 bases, leaving 9 bases not matched to a gene. From germline, CDR1 is SGHRS and CDR2 YFSETQ.

The chain combines TRBV10-3 with TRBJ2-3, with D unclear. Per germline, CDR1 ENHRY and CDR2 SYGVKD. V lost 8 bases and J lost 0, with 3 bases in between. This CDR3 has 11 residues. The CDR3 sequence is CAIRSTDTQYF. In DNA, the CDR3 is TGTGCCATCCGGAGCACAGATACGCAGTATTTT.

The gene calls are TRBV7-9 and TRBJ2-3, with TRBD2 matching 10 bases. There are 17 residues in the CDR3. The V gene's germline CDR1 is SEHNR and CDR2 FQNEAQ (reference sequence). The J segment lost 6 bases and the V segment lost 1 base, leaving 10 bases of the junction unmatched. As DNA, the CDR3 is TGTGCCAGCAGCTTAGGAGGGCCTAGCGGGAGTGGGGATACGCAGTATTTT. Protein product: CASSLGGPSGSGDTQYF.

This rearrangement joins TRBV15 to TRBJ2-7, with 10 bases identical to TRBD2. Germline V lookup: CDR1 LNHNV, CDR2 YYDKDF (reference sequence). Germline trimming cut 0 bases from V and 7 bases from J; bases unmatched to any gene: 6. The CDR3 runs to 15 residues. The CDR3 sequence is CATSRDPSGSGEQYF. The CDR3, as DNA: TGTGCCACCAGCAGAGATCCTAGCGGGAGTGGAGAGCAGTACTTC.

Comment on this clone: The identical CDR3 is also encoded by other nucleotide sequences in the sample. The chain combines TRBV19 with TRBJ1-1; the D is unclear. This CDR3 is built from 12 residues. Germline V gene lookup returns CDR1 LNHDA and CDR2 SQIVND (reference sequence). Trimming cost V 3 bases and J 4 bases, with 6 bases left between them. CDR3 protein: CASSIGVTEAFF. The CDR3 DNA reads TGTGCCAGTAGTATCGGTGTCACTGAAGCTTTCTTT.

This chain links TRBV9 with TRBJ2-1; 8 bases fit TRBD2. CDR1 and CDR2 (germline): SGDLS, YYNGEE. Losses at the gene ends were 2 bases for V and 7 bases for J; bases not matched to a gene: 11. The CDR3 has 16 residues. The CDR3 loop is CASSVPAGVKRNEQFF. Here the CDR3 DNA reads TGTGCCAGCAGCGTTCCAGCGGGAGTTAAACGGAATGAGCAGTTCTTC.

The chain joins TRBV7-6 to TRBJ2-2, with D unresolved. This CDR3 comprises 16 residues. The germline V gene encodes CDR1 SGHVS and CDR2 FNYEAQ. V lost 4 bases to trimming and J lost 4 bases, with 16 bases between them. The CDR3 DNA follows: TGTGCCAGCAGCTCCCCTAAAGGAGCCGGCACCGGGGAGCTGTTTTTT. Residues: CASSSPKGAGTGELFF. Looking up the rest from reference TRBV7-6 and TRBJ2-2 gives the full variable domain: GAGVSQSPRYKVTKRGQDVALRCDPISGHVSLYWYRQALGQGPEFLTYFNYEAQQDKSGLPNDRFSAERPEGSISTLTIQRTEQRDSAMYRCASSSPKGAGTGELFFGEGSRLTVL.

This chain's CDR3 is CASSPTSVNTGELFF. CDR3 sequence (DNA): TGTGCCAGCAGCCCTACTAGCGTGAACACCGGGGAGCTGTTTTTT. J is TRBJ2-2 and V is TRBV7-3; TRBD2 matches 7 bases. The ends lost 5 bases at V and 1 base at J; junction bases unmatched: 4. This CDR3 has 15 residues. Germline CDR1 SGHTA, CDR2 FQGTGA.